The present TCR beta chain was sequenced within a study of technical replicates of blood from a handful of donors. Germline CDR1 and CDR2: SGHRS and YFSETQ. Trimming took 4 bases from V and 0 from J; bases not matched to a gene: 10. This CDR3 has 17 amino acids. Method: immunoSEQ multiplex PCR; TCRdb's copy keeps in-frame clones and lacks some. The sample has around 30,000 clones; more than 80% are singletons. The chain has TRBV5-1 and TRBJ1-3; 7 bases align to TRBD1. Material for sequencing was PBMCs. The receptor was isolated from a human donor in good health. Some clones in this sample may be carry-over from other donors' samples. The DNA of the CDR3 is TGCGCCAGCAGCCCTAGACAGGGCATGTCCTCTGGAAACACCATATATTTT. This encodes CASSPRQGMSSGNTIYF.